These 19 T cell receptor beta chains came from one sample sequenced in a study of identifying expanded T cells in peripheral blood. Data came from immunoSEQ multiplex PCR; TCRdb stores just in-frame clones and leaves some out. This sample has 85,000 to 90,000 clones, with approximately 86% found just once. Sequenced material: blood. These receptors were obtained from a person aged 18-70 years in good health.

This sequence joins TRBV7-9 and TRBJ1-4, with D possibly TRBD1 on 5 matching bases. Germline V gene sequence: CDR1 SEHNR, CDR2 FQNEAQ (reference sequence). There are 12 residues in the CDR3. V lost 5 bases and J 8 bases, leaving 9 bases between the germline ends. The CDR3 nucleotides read TGTGCCAGCAGCCGAGGGGAGGAAAAACTGTTTTTT. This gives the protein CASSRGEEKLFF.

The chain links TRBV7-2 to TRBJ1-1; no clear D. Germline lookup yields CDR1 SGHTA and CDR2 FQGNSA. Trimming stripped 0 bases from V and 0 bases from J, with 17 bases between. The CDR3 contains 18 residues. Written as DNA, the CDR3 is TGTGCCAGCAGCTTAGCGTTATTTAGACGGGGTATGAACACTGAAGCTTTCTTT. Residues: CASSLALFRRGMNTEAFF.

The CDR3 region is CASSHDGNTEAFF. The CDR3, as DNA: TGTGCCAGCAGCCACGACGGAAACACTGAAGCTTTCTTT. The rearrangement links TRBV6-5 to TRBJ1-1; D is unresolved. Germline CDR1 and CDR2: MNHEY and SVGAGI. CDR3 size: 13 residues. Trimming stripped 6 bases from V and 2 bases from J, with 10 bases between.

For the CDR3, the DNA is TGTGCCAGTAAGTTTCTACCGGGACAGGGTATGGGTAGGAGCAATCAGCCCCAGCATTTT. Protein sequence: CASKFLPGQGMGRSNQPQHF. The chain uses TRBV19 and TRBJ1-5, with TRBD1 matching 9 bases. With V trimmed by 7 bases and J by 1 base, 20 bases remained unmatched. CDR1 LNHDA and CDR2 SQIVND come from the germline V gene (reference sequence). There are 20 residues in the CDR3.

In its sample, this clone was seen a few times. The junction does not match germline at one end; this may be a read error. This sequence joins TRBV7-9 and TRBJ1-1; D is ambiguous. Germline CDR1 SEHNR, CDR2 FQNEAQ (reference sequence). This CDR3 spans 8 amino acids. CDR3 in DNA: TGTGCCAGCAGCCACCTGGCCTTT. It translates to CASSHLAF.

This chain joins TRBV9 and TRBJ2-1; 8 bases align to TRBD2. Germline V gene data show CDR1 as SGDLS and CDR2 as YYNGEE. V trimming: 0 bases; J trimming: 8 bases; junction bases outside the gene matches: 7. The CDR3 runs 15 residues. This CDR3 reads CASSVVGGARDEQFF. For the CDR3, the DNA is TGTGCCAGCAGCGTAGTCGGGGGGGCGCGAGATGAGCAGTTCTTC.

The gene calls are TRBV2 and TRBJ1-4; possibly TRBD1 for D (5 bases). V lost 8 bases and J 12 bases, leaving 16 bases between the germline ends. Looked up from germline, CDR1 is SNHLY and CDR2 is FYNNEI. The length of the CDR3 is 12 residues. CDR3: CASGTFVRELFF. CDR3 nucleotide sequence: TGTGCCAGCGGGACCTTCGTGAGAGAACTGTTTTTT.

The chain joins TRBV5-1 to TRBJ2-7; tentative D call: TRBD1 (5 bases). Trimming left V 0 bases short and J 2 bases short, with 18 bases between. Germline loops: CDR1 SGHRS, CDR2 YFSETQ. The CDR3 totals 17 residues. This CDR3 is CASSLALTVTQAYEQYF. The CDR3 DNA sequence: TGCGCCAGCAGCTTGGCCTTGACAGTTACCCAAGCCTACGAGCAGTACTTC.

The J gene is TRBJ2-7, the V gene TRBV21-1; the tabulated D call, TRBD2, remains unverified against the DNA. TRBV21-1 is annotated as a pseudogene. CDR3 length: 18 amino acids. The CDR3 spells CASSKDGMEGREAYEQYF. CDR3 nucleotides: TGTGCCAGCAGCAAAGACGGGATGGAGGGAAGGGAGGCGTACGAGCAGTACTTC.

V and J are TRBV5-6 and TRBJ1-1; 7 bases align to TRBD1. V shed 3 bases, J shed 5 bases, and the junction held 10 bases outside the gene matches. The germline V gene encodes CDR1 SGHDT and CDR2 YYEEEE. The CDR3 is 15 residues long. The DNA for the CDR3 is TGTGCCAGCAGCTCGCACGGGACAGCGGGGACTGAAGCTTTCTTT. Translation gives CASSSHGTAGTEAFF.

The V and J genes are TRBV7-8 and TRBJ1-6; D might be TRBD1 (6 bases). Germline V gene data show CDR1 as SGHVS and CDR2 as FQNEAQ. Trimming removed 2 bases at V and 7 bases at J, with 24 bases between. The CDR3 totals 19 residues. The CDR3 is CASSLTGFGNRRGNSPLHF. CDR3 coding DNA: TGTGCCAGCAGCTTAACAGGGTTCGGAAATAGGAGAGGGAATTCACCCCTCCACTTT.

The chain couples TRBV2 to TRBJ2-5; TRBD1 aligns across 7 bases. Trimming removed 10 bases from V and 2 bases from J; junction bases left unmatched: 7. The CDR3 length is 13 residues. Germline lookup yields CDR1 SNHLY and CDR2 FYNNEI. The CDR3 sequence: CANSKDRQETQYF. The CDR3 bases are TGTGCCAACTCTAAGGACAGGCAAGAGACCCAGTACTTC.

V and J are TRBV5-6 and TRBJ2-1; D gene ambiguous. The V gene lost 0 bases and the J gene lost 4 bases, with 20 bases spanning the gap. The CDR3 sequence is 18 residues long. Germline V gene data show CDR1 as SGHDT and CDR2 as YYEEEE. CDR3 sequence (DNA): TGTGCCAGCAGCTTGGAGTATTTTCCGGATATAACATACAATGAGCAGTTCTTC. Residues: CASSLEYFPDITYNEQFF.

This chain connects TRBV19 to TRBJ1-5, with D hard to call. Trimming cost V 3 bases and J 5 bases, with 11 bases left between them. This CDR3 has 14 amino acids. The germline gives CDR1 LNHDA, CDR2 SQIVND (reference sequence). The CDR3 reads CASSIKKGDQPQHF. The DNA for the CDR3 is TGTGCCAGTAGTATTAAAAAGGGAGATCAGCCCCAGCATTTT.

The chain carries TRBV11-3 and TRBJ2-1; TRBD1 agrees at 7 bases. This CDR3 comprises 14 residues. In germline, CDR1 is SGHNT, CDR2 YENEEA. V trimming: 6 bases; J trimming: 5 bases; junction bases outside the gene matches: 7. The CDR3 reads CASSQGQNNNEQFF. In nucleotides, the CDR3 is TGTGCCAGCAGTCAGGGACAGAACAACAATGAGCAGTTCTTC.

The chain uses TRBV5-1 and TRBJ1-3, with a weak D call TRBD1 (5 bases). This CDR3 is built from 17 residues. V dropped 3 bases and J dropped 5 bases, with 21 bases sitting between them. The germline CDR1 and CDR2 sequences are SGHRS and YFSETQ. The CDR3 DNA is TGCGCCAGCAGCTCCCCGCCAGGGTCCCGGGAGAGAAACACCATATATTTT. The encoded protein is CASSSPPGSRERNTIYF.

The CDR3 protein is CASRQIHYTGDNEKLFF. The CDR3 DNA reads as TGCGCCAGCAGGCAGATTCATTATACAGGGGATAATGAAAAACTGTTTTTT. This sequence joins TRBV23-1 and TRBJ1-4, with TRBD1 matching 7 bases. TRBV23-1 is an open reading frame whose function is uncertain. This CDR3 spans 17 amino acids. Trimming at V came to 6 bases and at J to 4 bases, leaving 14 bases not matched to a gene.

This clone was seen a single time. CDR3 amino acids: CASSSSGTGPYEQYF. CDR3 nucleotide sequence: TGTGCCAGCAGCTCTTCCGGGACAGGGCCCTACGAGCAGTACTTC. The chain recombines TRBV5-6 with TRBJ2-7; TRBD1 agrees at 9 bases. The CDR3 consists of 15 residues. The trim removed 3 bases at V and 2 bases at J, leaving 6 bases unmatched. The germline CDR1 and CDR2 sequences are SGHDT and YYEEEE.

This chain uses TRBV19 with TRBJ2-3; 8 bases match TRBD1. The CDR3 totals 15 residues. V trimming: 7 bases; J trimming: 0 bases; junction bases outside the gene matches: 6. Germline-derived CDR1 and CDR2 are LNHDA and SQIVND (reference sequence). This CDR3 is CASKDRDRSTDTQYF. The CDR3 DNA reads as TGTGCCAGTAAAGACCGGGACAGGAGCACAGATACGCAGTATTTT.